This is a list of T cell receptor beta chains from one sample in a study of blood T cells in healthy people across ages. TCRdb re-called the 5' RACE reads through MiXCR, storing one row per CDR3 protein. The sample lists hundreds of thousands of distinct CDR3 sequences, about half occurring once. Sequenced input: blood. These receptor sequences come from an elderly man in good health. CDR3s include the opening cysteine and the closing phenylalanine or tryptophan. The order of the fields is J gene, V gene, D gene, clone size, CDR3 DNA, CDR3 protein. The D gene is left open where the match is weak. Expanded clones get a size class; other rows say once, few or many, or leave the size out.

J: TRBJ2-7; V: TRBV2; D: NA; size: NA; DNA: TGTGCCAGCAGTGATCCCAGGAACCCCTACGAGCAGTACTTC; CDR3: CASSDPRNPYEQYF
J: TRBJ2-5; V: TRBV10-1; D: NA; size: NA; DNA: TGCGCCAGCAGTCGGGACCCCCAAGAGACCCAGTACTTC; CDR3: CASSRDPQETQYF
J: TRBJ2-1; V: TRBV15; D: NA; size: many; DNA: TGTGCCACCAGCGGTCATCGGACTCAGCAGTTCTTC; CDR3: CATSGHRTQQFF
J: TRBJ2-1; V: TRBV2; D: NA; size: NA; DNA: TGTGCCAGCAGAGAAAGGGACGGAGGCTCCTACAATGAGCAGTTCTTC; CDR3: CASRERDGGSYNEQFF
J: TRBJ2-1; V: TRBV7-2; D: NA; size: NA; DNA: TGTGTCAGCAGCCCACTAACGGGCAATGAGCAGTTCTTC; CDR3: CVSSPLTGNEQFF
J: TRBJ2-4; V: TRBV15; D: NA; size: NA; DNA: TGTGCCACCAGAACGACAGGAAACATTCAGTACTTC; CDR3: CATRTTGNIQYF
J: TRBJ2-7; V: TRBV12-3/TRBV12-4; D: TRBD1; size: NA; DNA: TGTGCCAGCCAAGGACAGGGGGCTATCTACGAGCAGTACTTC; CDR3: CASQGQGAIYEQYF
J: TRBJ2-1; V: TRBV5-1; D: NA; size: few; DNA: TGCGCCAGCAGCCAAGGAGACCTGTCCCTCAATGAGCAGTTCTTC; CDR3: CASSQGDLSLNEQFF
J: TRBJ2-1; V: TRBV28; D: TRBD2; size: few; DNA: TGTGCCAGCAGCCGGACTAGCGGAGAGAATGAGCAGTTCTTC; CDR3: CASSRTSGENEQFF
J: TRBJ2-5; V: TRBV5-1; D: NA; size: once; DNA: TGCGCCAGCAGCTTGAAAACAGGAGCCCAAGAGACCCAGTACTTC; CDR3: CASSLKTGAQETQYF
J: TRBJ2-7; V: TRBV12-3/TRBV12-4; D: NA; size: few; DNA: TGTGCCAGCAGTCACAGAGCGGGCGTCTCCTACGAGCAGTACTTC; CDR3: CASSHRAGVSYEQYF
J: TRBJ2-7; V: TRBV4-3; D: NA; size: NA; DNA: TGCGCCAGCAGCCAAACAACAGGGATTGAAACCTACGAGCAGTACTTC; CDR3: CASSQTTGIETYEQYF
J: TRBJ1-4; V: TRBV5-5; D: NA; size: many; DNA: TGTGCCAGCACCAGGACGGATATTGCAACTAATGAAAAACTGTTTTTT; CDR3: CASTRTDIATNEKLFF
J: TRBJ2-5; V: TRBV27; D: NA; size: few; DNA: TGTGCCAGCAGGGAGAGGCTTAATGAGCAGTACTTC; CDR3: CASRERLNEQYF
J: TRBJ2-5; V: TRBV7-2; D: TRBD2; size: few; DNA: TGTGCCAGCAGCTTTAGTAGGCGGGAGGGTGCGACCCAGTACTTC; CDR3: CASSFSRREGATQYF
J: TRBJ2-3; V: TRBV2; D: NA; size: NA; DNA: TGTGCCAGCAGGATTGTAGGGGCAGATACGCAGTATTTT; CDR3: CASRIVGADTQYF
J: TRBJ1-2; V: TRBV25-1; D: NA; size: NA; DNA: TGTGCCAGCACGGAGGGAGTTAACTATGGCTACACCTTC; CDR3: CASTEGVNYGYTF
J: TRBJ2-3; V: TRBV15; D: NA; size: NA; DNA: TGTGCCACCAGCAGAGATACCGATACGCAGTATTTT; CDR3: CATSRDTDTQYF
J: TRBJ2-5; V: TRBV10-3; D: NA; size: NA; DNA: TGTGCCTTCAGTGGCGGAGTACAGCTCCAAGAGACCCAGTACTTC; CDR3: CAFSGGVQLQETQYF
J: TRBJ1-5; V: TRBV29-1; D: TRBD1; size: NA; DNA: TGCAGCGTCGTACAGGGGGATGGGCAGCCCCAGCATTTT; CDR3: CSVVQGDGQPQHF
J: TRBJ2-5; V: TRBV10-3; D: TRBD1; size: few; DNA: TGTGCCATCAGGGGACAGGGGCCCGGGGAGACCCAGTACTTC; CDR3: CAIRGQGPGETQYF
J: TRBJ2-4; V: TRBV29-1; D: NA; size: many; DNA: TGCAGCGTTGAGGGCGGGATAGCCAAAAACATTCAGTACTTC; CDR3: CSVEGGIAKNIQYF
J: TRBJ2-5; V: TRBV20-1; D: TRBD2; size: NA; DNA: TGCAGTGCTAGACCCCGGACTAGCGAGACCCAGTACTTC; CDR3: CSARPRTSETQYF
J: TRBJ2-5; V: TRBV5-1; D: NA; size: NA; DNA: TGCGCCAGCAGCTTGGCCCCGGCTCTTCAAGAGACCCAGTACTTC; CDR3: CASSLAPALQETQYF
J: TRBJ2-5; V: TRBV6-5; D: TRBD2; size: NA; DNA: TGTGCCAGCAGACGGGACTACCAGGACAATGAGCAGTACTTC; CDR3: CASRRDYQDNEQYF
J: TRBJ2-2; V: TRBV4-1; D: TRBD1; size: once; DNA: TGCGCCAGCAGCCATTCGGGACAGGGAGGAACCGGGGAGCTGTTTTTT; CDR3: CASSHSGQGGTGELFF
J: TRBJ2-1; V: TRBV2; D: TRBD2; size: few; DNA: TGTGCCAGCAATCAAGGGAGGGCTCGGGTTAATGAGCAGTTCTTC; CDR3: CASNQGRARVNEQFF
J: TRBJ2-2; V: TRBV20-1; D: TRBD2; size: NA; DNA: TGCAGTGCTAGGACTAGCCGCAACACCGGGGAGCTGTTTTTT; CDR3: CSARTSRNTGELFF
J: TRBJ2-5; V: TRBV27; D: NA; size: few; DNA: TGTGCCAGCAGTTTGAAACAGGGTCTGGCCCAGTACTTC; CDR3: CASSLKQGLAQYF
J: TRBJ2-4; V: TRBV4-3; D: TRBD2; size: NA; DNA: TGCGCCAGCAGCCAACTCAGCGGGATAGCCAAAAACATTCAGTACTTC; CDR3: CASSQLSGIAKNIQYF
J: TRBJ1-6; V: TRBV6-5; D: TRBD1; size: NA; DNA: TGTGCCAGCAGTTACTCGAGCCATCGGGACAGGGGGGACTATAATTCACCCCTCCACTTT; CDR3: CASSYSSHRDRGDYNSPLHF